This TCR beta chain stems from a study of technical replicates of blood from a few donors. Germline CDR1 is MNHNY and CDR2 is SVGAGI (reference sequence). The V gene lost 4 bases and the J gene lost 6 bases, with 22 bases spanning the gap. The CDR3 is made up of 16 amino acids. The assay was immunoSEQ multiplex PCR, and TCRdb's table has in-frame clones only and misses some. The table has around 84,000 clones, roughly nine tenths seen once. The gene calls are TRBV6-6 and TRBJ2-7, with D possibly matching TRBD1 (6 bases). This receptor was taken from a human donor in good health. The sequenced sample was T cells isolated from PBMCs. Written as DNA, the CDR3 is TGTGCCAGCAGTTTACCAGGGACACAAAGAACGAGCGAGCAGTACTTC. The encoded protein is CASSLPGTQRTSEQYF.